The clone carrying this TCR beta chain was counted only a few times. Unique molecular identifier tags were affixed to discrete cDNA molecules. Each CDR3 protein gets one entry after TCRdb re-called the 5' RACE reads with MiXCR. The sample records tens of thousands of distinct CDR3 sequences, around 13% being singletons. This sample was taken from a study of early T cells in non-severe SARS-CoV-2 infection. Study-wide context: Alpha and beta chains were unpaired, from unsorted whole-blood bulk RNA.

Between the trimmed V and J ends, which lost 5 bases and 0 bases, there was a span of 14 bases. This CDR3 has 17 residues. The germline CDR1 and CDR2 sequences are SEHNR and FQNEAQ (reference sequence). This TCR derives from an adult who was a healthcare worker with PCR-confirmed SARS-CoV-2 infection or an uninfected control (not recorded which). The genes are TRBV7-9 and TRBJ1-6; D possibly corresponds to TRBD1 (5 bases). What was sequenced was whole blood. CDR3 loop: CASSETEESSYNSPLHF. The CDR3 DNA follows: TGTGCCAGCAGCGAGACAGAGGAGAGCTCCTATAATTCACCCCTCCACTTT.